The text below deals with one T cell receptor beta chain. Its specificity is not known. These data originate in a study of graft-versus-host responses after intestinal transplantation. There are 18 residues in the CDR3. Trimming stripped 0 bases from V and 8 bases from J, with 24 bases between. Germline CDR1 is SGDLS and CDR2 is YYNGEE. Method: immunoSEQ multiplex PCR; TCRdb's copy keeps in-frame clones and lacks some. This repertoire shows tens of thousands of clones, approximately 93% found once; its top ten account for 0.2% to 0.25%. The sample was unstimulated CD4+ T cells sorted from spleen or lymph node cells, taken before transplant. The rearrangement uses TRBV9 and TRBJ2-1; possibly TRBD1 or TRBD2 for D (5 bases each). This TCR was recovered from a human donor who was the organ donor for an intestinal transplant. Written as DNA, the CDR3 is TGTGCCAGCAGCGTAGGTTCCGGGGCGCGGAGGTGGTTCCATGAGCAGTTCTTC. It yields the protein CASSVGSGARRWFHEQFF. Together with reference TRBV9 and TRBJ2-1, the CDR3 gives the full variable domain: DSGVTQTPKHLITATGQRVTLRCSPRSGDLSVYWYQQSLDQGLQFLIQYYNGEERAKGNILERFSAQQFPDLHSELNLSSLELGDSALYFCASSVGSGARRWFHEQFFGPGTRLTVL.